This T cell receptor (beta chain) was documented in a study of blood T cell repertoires in COVID-19. Study details: Researchers got acute and convalescent COVID-19 samples from the United States, Italy and Spain.

Libraries were prepared by immunoSEQ multiplex PCR; TCRdb keeps only in-frame clonotypes and omits some of them. Here the sample spans under 110,000 clones, 71% being singletons. With 1 base clipped from V and 2 bases from J, the junction kept 2 bases outside the gene matches. Germline values: CDR1 LGHDT, CDR2 YNNKEL (reference sequence). The CDR3 sequence is 14 residues long. The receptor was derived from a human donor with acute or convalescent COVID-19. The donor label of this sample is uncertain. The sequencing input was peripheral blood. V and J are TRBV3-1 (or the pseudogene TRBV3-2) and TRBJ2-7; 7 bases align to TRBD1. The CDR3 loop is CASSQGQGTYEQYF. CDR3 nucleotides: TGTGCCAGCAGCCAAGGACAGGGTACCTACGAGCAGTACTTC.